This T cell receptor beta chain came from a study of T cells in Graves' hyperthyroidism and ophthalmopathy. Pregnant or lactating patients were excluded, as were those with uncontrolled infection or other autoimmune disease. The study based diagnoses on clinical symptoms, serum thyroxine and TRAb, thyroid ultrasound and orbital computed tomography. The source material, RNA transcripts, was used to amplify TCR beta CDR3 regions. HTBI primers were employed in a first-round RT-PCR of the TCR CDR3. Via MiXCR, TCRdb re-called the multiplex PCR reads, giving one row per CDR3 protein. The data hold fewer than 750,000 distinct CDR3 sequences, with under 15% observed a single time. Germline V gene data show CDR1 as MNHEY and CDR2 as SMNVEV (reference sequence). The ends were cut back, 5 bases at V and 2 bases at J, with 12 bases in the middle. This CDR3 is 14 amino acids long.

This sequence joins TRBV27 and TRBJ2-5; D ambiguous. The source is a woman aged 40 to 49 with Graves' ophthalmopathy. The source material was blood. Written as DNA, the CDR3 is TGTGCCAGCAGTCGATACGGTCGTCAAGAGACCCAGTACTTC. Translating gives CASSRYGRQETQYF.